These 26 T cell receptor beta chains share one sample of origin, sequenced in a study of beta chain features in type 1 diabetes. General study findings and limits: In all four CD4+ subsets, TCRB CDR3 length was significantly, moderately reduced in type 1 diabetes.

The investigators reverse transcribed all of the isolated RNA, so they sequenced expressed TCRB transcripts. Profiled with immunoSEQ multiplex PCR; TCRdb holds only in-frame clones, not every one. This sample has just under 150,000 clones, with 10% to 15% found just once. Their antigens are not known. Sequenced input: central memory CD4+ T cells from blood. The source is a man aged 18 to 35 with type 1 diabetes.

This clone showed up just a few times. CDR3 in DNA: TGCAGCGTTGACCCACAGGGAGGCGAAAAACTGTTTTTT. Translation gives CSVDPQGGEKLFF. The gene calls are TRBV29-1 and TRBJ1-4, with D possibly being TRBD1 (6 bases). This CDR3 has 13 residues. V was clipped by 3 bases and J by 8 bases, with 13 bases between them. The germline V gene encodes CDR1 SQVTM and CDR2 ANQGSEA.

This sequence joins TRBV11-2 and TRBJ1-1, with 8 bases identical to TRBD1. This CDR3 spans 14 amino acids. CDR1 and CDR2 from the germline V gene are SGHAT and FQNNGV. CDR3 coding DNA: TGTGCTACGTCCAGGGGGCTTCAGAGTACTGAAGCTTTCTTT. This translates into CATSRGLQSTEAFF.

This rearrangement joins TRBV19 to TRBJ2-1; the match to TRBD2 covers 9 bases. The CDR3 sequence is 11 residues long. After removal of 5 bases from V and 14 bases from J, the junction contained 4 bases not matched to a gene. Per germline, CDR1 LNHDA and CDR2 SQIVND (reference sequence). The CDR3 region has the DNA TGTGCCAGTAGTCTAGCGGGACCAAAGTTCTTC. Translation: CASSLAGPKFF.

This chain connects TRBV28 to TRBJ1-1, with D maybe TRBD1 (5 bases). V lost 4 bases and J 11 bases, leaving 14 bases between the germline ends. Germline V gene data show CDR1 as MDHEN and CDR2 as SYDVKM. The CDR3 totals 12 residues. The DNA for the CDR3 is TGTGCCAGCAGTTCTCCGGGACGATCGGCTTTCTTT. It is translated as CASSSPGRSAFF.

The V call is TRBV10-3, the J call TRBJ2-2; 11 bases map to TRBD1. The junction had 5 bases not matched to a gene; V was cut back by 6 bases and J by 5 bases. This CDR3 has 15 amino acids. Germline-derived CDR1 and CDR2 are ENHRY and SYGVKD. As DNA, the CDR3 is TGTGCCATCAGCGCCGGGGACAGGGGGACCGGGGAGCTGTTTTTT. Encoded protein: CAISAGDRGTGELFF.

The chain is built from TRBV7-3 and TRBJ2-5, with a possible D match to TRBD1 (6 bases). The CDR3 runs 13 residues. Trimming left V 5 bases short and J 5 bases short, with 12 bases between. CDR1 is SGHTA, CDR2 FQGTGA, per germline. CDR3 in amino acids: CASSPQGSETQYF. The DNA of the CDR3 is TGTGCCAGCAGCCCTCAGGGGAGTGAGACCCAGTACTTC.

The chain recombines TRBV30 with TRBJ1-3; no clear D. Between the trimmed V and J ends, which lost 7 bases and 3 bases, there was a span of 13 bases. The CDR3 has 13 amino acids. CDR1 GTSNPN and CDR2 SVGIG come from the germline V gene (reference sequence). CDR3 region: CASAQTHGNTIYF. The CDR3 DNA is TGTGCCTCCGCCCAAACACATGGAAACACCATATATTTT.

This rearrangement joins TRBV6-6 to TRBJ2-1; D may be TRBD1 or TRBD2 (5 bases each). Germline CDR1 is MNHNY and CDR2 is SVGAGI (reference sequence). The CDR3 is 11 amino acids. Deletions cut 6 bases from V and 10 bases from J, with 10 bases between. The chain's CDR3 is CASSLRDEQFF. CDR3 nucleotide sequence: TGTGCCAGCAGCCTCCGGGACGAGCAGTTCTTC.

This clone was seen a handful of times. Other DNA variants within this sample encode the same CDR3. The chain joins TRBV18 to TRBJ1-1, with 7 positions matching TRBD1. The CDR3 covers 14 residues. Germline-derived CDR1 and CDR2 are KGHSH and LQKENI. Trimming took 3 bases from V and 4 from J; bases not matched to a gene: 5. CDR3 DNA sequence: TGTGCCAGCTCACCTGACAGGGATGGCACTGAAGCTTTCTTT. Residues: CASSPDRDGTEAFF. Using reference TRBV18 and TRBJ1-1 for the parts outside the CDR3, the full variable domain is NAGVMQNPRHLVRRRGQEARLRCSPMKGHSHVYWYRQLPEEGLKFMVYLQKENIIDESGMPKERFSAEFPKEGPSILRIQQVVRGDSAAYFCASSPDRDGTEAFFGQGTRLTVV.

This clone was seen more than once but under ten times. The genes are TRBV4-1 and TRBJ2-1; 14 nucleotides agree with TRBD2. The V segment lost 4 bases and the J segment 4 bases; nucleotides outside the gene matches: 6. This CDR3 is built from 17 residues. Germline V gene lookup returns CDR1 MGHRA and CDR2 YSYEKL. For the CDR3, the DNA is TGCGCCAGCAGCCGGGGACTAGCGGGGGCTGCTTACAATGAGCAGTTCTTC. Protein product: CASSRGLAGAAYNEQFF.

This clone was seen more than once but under ten times. The V and J genes are TRBV5-4 and TRBJ1-1; no firm D call. The CDR3 totals 12 residues. V gave up 3 bases and J gave up 12 bases, with 15 bases separating them. Germline V gene lookup returns CDR1 SGHNT and CDR2 YYREEE (reference sequence). The DNA of the CDR3 is TGTGCCAGCAGCTACGACTTTGGGAGGACTTTCTTT. It yields the protein CASSYDFGRTFF.

The rearrangement links TRBV7-2 to TRBJ2-3, with 8 bases fitting TRBD2. Losses at the gene ends were 5 bases for V and 3 bases for J; bases not matched to a gene: 7. The CDR3 consists of 15 residues. Germline lookup yields CDR1 SGHTA and CDR2 FQGNSA. DNA of the CDR3: TGTGCCAGCAGCCTCCTCGCGGGGGGAACAGATACGCAGTATTTT. It codes for CASSLLAGGTDTQYF.

This clone was counted a few times. The chain uses TRBV4-1 and TRBJ2-2; TRBD2 agrees at 12 bases. The CDR3 is 15 amino acids. From germline, CDR1 is MGHRA and CDR2 YSYEKL. Losses at the gene ends were 4 bases for V and 6 bases for J; bases not matched to a gene: 3. In nucleotides, the CDR3 is TGCGCCAGCAGCCCTAGCGGGGGGGCGGCCGGGGAGCTGTTTTTT. It yields the protein CASSPSGGAAGELFF.

This clone was counted ten times or more. The gene calls are TRBV7-9 and TRBJ2-7; 7 nucleotides match TRBD1. Looked up from germline, CDR1 is SEHNR and CDR2 is FQNEAQ (reference sequence). With V trimmed by 11 bases and J by 4 bases, 5 bases remained unmatched. The CDR3 consists of 11 residues. CDR3 in amino acids: CAGGQEYEQYF. The CDR3 DNA is TGTGCCGGCGGACAGGAATACGAGCAGTACTTC. The entire variable domain, with the rest obtained from reference TRBV7-9 and TRBJ2-7, is as follows: DTGVSQNPRHKITKRGQNVTFRCDPISEHNRLYWYRQTLGQGPEFLTYFQNEAQLEKSRLLSDRFSAERPKGSFSTLEIQRTEQGDSAMYLCAGGQEYEQYFGPGTRLTVT.

This clone came up a few times. This rearrangement joins TRBV11-2 to TRBJ2-7, with a possible D match to TRBD2 (5 bases). The germline V gene has CDR1 SGHAT and CDR2 FQNNGV. Trimming left V 3 bases short and J 4 bases short, with 16 bases between. This CDR3 has 15 residues. CDR3 in amino acids: CASSFTLDGGYEQYF. The CDR3 bases are TGTGCCAGCAGCTTTACGTTAGACGGAGGATACGAGCAGTACTTC.

This clone has at least ten counts. Compared with germline, one end of the junction differs, possibly owing to a read error. The CDR3 bases are TGTGCCAGCAGAAGGTCTACGGGGTTT. Translated, it gives CASRRSTGF. The gene calls are TRBV6-4 and TRBJ1-4; D remains ambiguous. The CDR3 is 9 residues long. Germline assignment: CDR1 MRHNA and CDR2 SNTAGT.

This clone was counted only a few times. CDR3 sequence: CASSVGASGGRTDTQYF. The CDR3 DNA follows: TGTGCCAGCAGCGTAGGGGCTAGCGGGGGGCGCACAGATACGCAGTATTTT. This chain connects TRBV9 to TRBJ2-3, with TRBD2 matching over 11 bases. The CDR3 extends over 17 amino acids. Germline V gene data show CDR1 as SGDLS and CDR2 as YYNGEE. Losses at the gene ends were 0 bases for V and 1 base for J; bases not matched to a gene: 4. The variable domain in full, with the rest retrieved from reference TRBV9 and TRBJ2-3, is DSGVTQTPKHLITATGQRVTLRCSPRSGDLSVYWYQQSLDQGLQFLIQYYNGEERAKGNILERFSAQQFPDLHSELNLSSLELGDSALYFCASSVGASGGRTDTQYFGPGTRLTVL.

This clone was seen more than once but under ten times. The gene calls are TRBV29-1 and TRBJ1-2; D unclear. The V gene lost 3 bases and the J gene lost 2 bases, with 13 bases spanning the gap. The CDR3 loop spans 14 amino acids. CDR1 and CDR2 from the germline V gene are SQVTM and ANQGSEA. CDR3 protein: CSVDHPGSNYGYTF. The CDR3 DNA is TGCAGCGTTGACCATCCAGGATCAAACTATGGCTACACCTTC.

This clone was detected a few times. The chain combines TRBV5-1 with TRBJ2-5, with a tentative D call TRBD1 (6 bases). V gave up 4 bases and J gave up 0 bases, with 10 bases separating them. Germline V gives CDR1 SGHRS, CDR2 YFSETQ. CDR3 length: 14 amino acids. The CDR3 nucleotides read TGCGCCAGCAGCCCGGGACACTACCAAGAGACCCAGTACTTC. Translation gives CASSPGHYQETQYF.

This clone has more than one count but fewer than ten. This chain joins TRBV20-1 and TRBJ1-1, with D hard to call. Germline V gives CDR1 DFQATT, CDR2 SNEGSKA (reference sequence). Trimming pared 5 bases from V and 1 base from J, leaving 5 bases between. This CDR3 region has 11 residues. This chain's CDR3 is CSARPNTEAFF. CDR3 DNA sequence: TGCAGTGCTCGGCCGAACACTGAAGCTTTCTTT.

This clone has just a few counts. The CDR3 is CASRPDGIHTEAFF. In nucleotides, the CDR3 is TGTGCCAGCAGACCAGACGGAATCCACACTGAAGCTTTCTTT. V usage is TRBV6-5 and J usage is TRBJ1-1; D ambiguous. Germline V lookup: CDR1 MNHEY, CDR2 SVGAGI. The CDR3 has 14 amino acids. Trimming removed 6 bases from V and 3 bases from J, with 14 bases in between.

The chain uses TRBV6-5 and TRBJ2-1; weak D call: TRBD2 (6 bases). Deletions cut 4 bases from V and 11 bases from J, with 18 bases between. From germline, CDR1 is MNHEY and CDR2 SVGAGI. The length of the CDR3 is 14 residues. The CDR3 loop is CASSLRQNGGKQFF. CDR3 in DNA: TGTGCCAGCAGTTTAAGGCAGAACGGAGGGAAGCAGTTCTTC.

The chain is built from TRBV6-5 and TRBJ1-5; the D gene is possibly TRBD1 (5 bases). Germline values: CDR1 MNHEY, CDR2 SVGAGI. Between the trimmed V and J ends, which lost 4 bases and 0 bases, there was a span of 10 bases. The length of the CDR3 is 15 residues. The CDR3 is CASSSTAGSNQPQHF. For the CDR3, the DNA is TGTGCCAGCAGTTCGACAGCGGGTAGCAATCAGCCCCAGCATTTT.

This clone was recorded a few times. The gene calls are TRBV5-4 and TRBJ2-2; either TRBD1 or TRBD2 may supply D (5 bases each). Germline V gene data show CDR1 as SGHNT and CDR2 as YYREEE (reference sequence). The CDR3 has 16 residues. V lost 0 bases, J lost 1 base, and 10 bases lay in between. The CDR3 DNA reads TGTGCCAGCAGCTTGGCAGGGACCAAGAACACCGGGGAGCTGTTTTTT. Encoded protein: CASSLAGTKNTGELFF.

This clone appeared a few times. V is TRBV5-1 and J is TRBJ2-5, with D maybe TRBD1 (6 bases). V lost 5 bases and J 2 bases, leaving 10 bases between the germline ends. CDR1 SGHRS and CDR2 YFSETQ come from the germline V gene. CDR3 size: 13 residues. The CDR3: CASRPGQQETQYF. The CDR3 nucleotides are TGCGCCAGCAGGCCAGGACAGCAAGAGACCCAGTACTTC.

The chain has TRBV5-1 and TRBJ2-3, with TRBD2 as a possible D gene (7 bases). Trimming stripped 4 bases from V and 2 bases from J, with 14 bases between. Germline CDR1 reads SGHRS; CDR2 reads YFSETQ. The CDR3 length is 15 residues. CDR3 region: CASSTGGRVTDTQYF. CDR3 coding DNA: TGCGCCAGCAGCACGGGGGGCCGTGTCACAGATACGCAGTATTTT.